The 10 T cell receptor beta chains given below trace back to one sample, sequenced in a study of cytomegalovirus exposure and HLA in healthy donors. Profiled with immunoSEQ multiplex PCR; TCRdb holds only in-frame clones, not every one. The data hold 90,000 to 110,000 clones, with about 90% observed a single time. The sequencing input was PBMCs. The source is a woman under 30 in good health and CMV-seronegative.

The chain employs TRBV6-5 and TRBJ2-4; 8 nucleotides match TRBD1. CDR1 and CDR2 from the germline V gene are MNHEY and SVGAGI. The junction had 9 bases not matched to a gene; V was cut back by 5 bases and J by 9 bases. The CDR3 has 14 amino acids. The chain's CDR3 is CASSPGRGLVIQYF. DNA for the CDR3: TGTGCCAGCAGTCCGGGCAGGGGGCTGGTCATTCAGTACTTC.

The chain employs TRBV25-1 and TRBJ1-6; 7 nucleotides line up with TRBD1. This CDR3 has 16 amino acids. Per the germline V gene, CDR1 is MGHDK and CDR2 is SYGVNS. Trimming cost V 6 bases and J 0 bases; bases outside gene matches: 5. CDR3 region: CASSDRDRSYNSPLHF. DNA of the CDR3: TGTGCCAGCAGCGACAGGGACCGCTCCTATAATTCACCCCTCCACTTT.

The genes are TRBV28 and TRBJ1-5; the D gene is possibly TRBD1 (5 bases). The CDR3 contains 15 residues. Germline V lookup: CDR1 MDHEN, CDR2 SYDVKM. Trimming took 6 bases from V and 1 from J, leaving 13 bases between them. The DNA of the CDR3 is TGTGCCAGCAGCCCATTGGGGGGGAGCAATCAGCCCCAGCATTTT. Its protein product is CASSPLGGSNQPQHF.

The V gene is TRBV4-3, the J gene TRBJ1-2; perhaps TRBD1 as D (5 bases). The V gene lost 4 bases and the J gene lost 4 bases, with 10 bases spanning the gap. This CDR3 region has 13 residues. CDR1 is LGHNA, CDR2 YSLEER, per germline. CDR3 loop: CASSPGLSYGYTF. DNA for the CDR3: TGCGCCAGCAGCCCGGGACTTAGCTATGGCTACACCTTC.

CDR3 DNA: TGTGCCAGCAAGTTGCAGGGTCAAAGTGAAAAACTGTTTTTT. Translated: CASKLQGQSEKLFF. The rearrangement links TRBV6-1 to TRBJ1-4, with a weak D call TRBD1 (5 bases). CDR1 MNHNS and CDR2 SASEGT come from the germline V gene. V was pared by 7 bases and J by 7 bases, with 16 bases between. The CDR3 loop spans 14 amino acids.

Note on this clone: Its ends do not fully match the called genes, so a read error is possible. The genes are TRBV23-1 and TRBJ1-2; D is unclear. TRBV23-1 is sorted into the ORF group, with uncertain function. This CDR3 contains 15 residues. The CDR3: CASSQSRSQVRFPPF. The CDR3 DNA reads TGCGCCAGCAGTCAATCGAGAAGCCAGGTCCGGTTTCCCCCATTC.

V usage is TRBV5-4 and J usage is TRBJ1-2, with TRBD1 matching over 9 bases. Germline CDR1 is SGHNT and CDR2 is YYREEE (reference sequence). The CDR3 length is 15 residues. The trim removed 3 bases at V and 4 bases at J, leaving 7 bases unmatched. Written as DNA, the CDR3 is TGTGCCAGCAGCTCCCCTTGGACAGGGGTCTATGGCTACACCTTC. It encodes CASSSPWTGVYGYTF.

The chain recombines TRBV19 with TRBJ2-4; D is unclear. The germline V gene encodes CDR1 LNHDA and CDR2 SQIVND (reference sequence). The CDR3 covers 16 residues. Trimming left V 3 bases short and J 0 bases short, with 12 bases between. DNA for the CDR3: TGTGCCAGTAGTATGGCAAGAACCCTAGCCAAAAACATTCAGTACTTC. Its protein product is CASSMARTLAKNIQYF.

The chain combines TRBV9 with TRBJ1-1; 7 nucleotides line up with TRBD1. Per the germline V gene, CDR1 is SGDLS and CDR2 is YYNGEE. The CDR3 has 13 amino acids. The J segment lost 8 bases and the V segment lost 2 bases, leaving 6 bases of the junction unmatched. CDR3 nucleotide sequence: TGTGCCAGCAGCGTGACAGGGTCTCACGAAGCTTTCTTT. Its translation: CASSVTGSHEAFF.

The genes are TRBV4-3 and TRBJ2-1, with a weak D call TRBD2 (6 bases). V shed 5 bases and J shed 6 bases, with 11 bases lying between them. The CDR3 loop spans 13 amino acids. Germline CDR1 is LGHNA and CDR2 is YSLEER. CDR3 nucleotides: TGCGCCAGCAGCTATTCGGAGGGCAATGAGCAGTTCTTC. It is translated as CASSYSEGNEQFF.